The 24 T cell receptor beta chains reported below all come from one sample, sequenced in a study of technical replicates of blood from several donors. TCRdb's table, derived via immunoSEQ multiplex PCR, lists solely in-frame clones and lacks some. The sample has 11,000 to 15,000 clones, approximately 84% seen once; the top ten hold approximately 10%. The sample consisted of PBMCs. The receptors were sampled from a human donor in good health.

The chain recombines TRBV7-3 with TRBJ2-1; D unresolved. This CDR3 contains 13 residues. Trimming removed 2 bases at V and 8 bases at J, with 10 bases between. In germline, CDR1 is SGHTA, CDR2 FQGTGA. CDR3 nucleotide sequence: TGTGCCAGCAGCTTAGGTTCTCCGGATGAGCAGTTCTTC. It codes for CASSLGSPDEQFF.

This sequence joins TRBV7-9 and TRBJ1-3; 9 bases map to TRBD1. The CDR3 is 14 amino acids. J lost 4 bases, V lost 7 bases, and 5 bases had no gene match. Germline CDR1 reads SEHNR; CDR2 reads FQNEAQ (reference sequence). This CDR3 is CASTTGGFGNTIYF. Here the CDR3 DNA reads TGTGCCAGCACTACAGGGGGCTTCGGAAACACCATATATTTT.

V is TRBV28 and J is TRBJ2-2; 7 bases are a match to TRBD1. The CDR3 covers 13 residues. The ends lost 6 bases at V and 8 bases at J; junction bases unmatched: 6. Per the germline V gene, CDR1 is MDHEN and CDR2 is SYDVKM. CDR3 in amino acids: CASRPTGSGELFF. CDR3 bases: TGTGCCAGCAGACCGACAGGGAGTGGGGAGCTGTTTTTT. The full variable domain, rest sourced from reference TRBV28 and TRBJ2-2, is DVKVTQSSRYLVKRTGEKVFLECVQDMDHENMFWYRQDPGLGLRLIYFSYDVKMKEKGDIPEGYSVSREKKERFSLILESASTNQTSMYLCASRPTGSGELFFGEGSRLTVL.

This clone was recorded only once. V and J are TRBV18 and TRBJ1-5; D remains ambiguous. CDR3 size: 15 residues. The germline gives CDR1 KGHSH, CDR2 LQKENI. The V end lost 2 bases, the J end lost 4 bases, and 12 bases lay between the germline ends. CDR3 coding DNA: TGTGCCAGCTCACCAGAGGGTATGATAAATCAGCCCCAGCATTTT. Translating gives CASSPEGMINQPQHF. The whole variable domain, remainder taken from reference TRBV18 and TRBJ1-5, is NAGVMQNPRHLVRRRGQEARLRCSPMKGHSHVYWYRQLPEEGLKFMVYLQKENIIDESGMPKERFSAEFPKEGPSILRIQQVVRGDSAAYFCASSPEGMINQPQHFGDGTRLSIL.

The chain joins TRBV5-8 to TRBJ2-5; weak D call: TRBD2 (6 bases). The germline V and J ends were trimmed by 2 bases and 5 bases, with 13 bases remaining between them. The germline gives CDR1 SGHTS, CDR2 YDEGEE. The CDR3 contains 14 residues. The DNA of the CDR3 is TGTGCCAGCAGCTTTTGGGGAGGTTCTGAGACCCAGTACTTC. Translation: CASSFWGGSETQYF.

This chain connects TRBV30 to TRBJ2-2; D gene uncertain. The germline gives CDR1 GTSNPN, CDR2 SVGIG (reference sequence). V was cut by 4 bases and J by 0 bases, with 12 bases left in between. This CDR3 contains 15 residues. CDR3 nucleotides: TGTGCCTGGAACTTCGCGGCCGCGAACACCGGGGAGCTGTTTTTT. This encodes CAWNFAAANTGELFF.

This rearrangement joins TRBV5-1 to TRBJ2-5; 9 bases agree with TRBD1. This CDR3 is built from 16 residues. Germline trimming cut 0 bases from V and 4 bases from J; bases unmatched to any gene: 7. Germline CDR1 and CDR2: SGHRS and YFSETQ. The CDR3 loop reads CASSLVTGGGTETQYF. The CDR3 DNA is TGCGCCAGCAGCTTGGTGACAGGGGGAGGGACAGAGACCCAGTACTTC. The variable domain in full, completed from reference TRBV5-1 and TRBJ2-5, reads KAGVTQTPRYLIKTRGQQVTLSCSPISGHRSVSWYQQTPGQGLQFLFEYFSETQRNKGNFPGRFSGRQFSNSRSEMNVSTLELGDSALYLCASSLVTGGGTETQYFGPGTRLLVL.

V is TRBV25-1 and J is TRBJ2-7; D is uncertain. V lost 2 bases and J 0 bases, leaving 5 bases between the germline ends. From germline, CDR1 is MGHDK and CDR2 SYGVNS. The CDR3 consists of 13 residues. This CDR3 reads CASSEANSYEQYF. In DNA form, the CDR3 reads TGTGCCAGCAGTGAAGCTAACTCCTACGAGCAGTACTTC.

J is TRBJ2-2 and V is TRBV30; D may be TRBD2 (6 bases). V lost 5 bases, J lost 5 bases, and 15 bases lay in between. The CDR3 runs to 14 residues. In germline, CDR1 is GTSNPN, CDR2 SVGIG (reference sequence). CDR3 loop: CAWGGDQQTGELFF. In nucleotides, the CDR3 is TGTGCCTGGGGCGGGGACCAACAGACCGGGGAGCTGTTTTTT.

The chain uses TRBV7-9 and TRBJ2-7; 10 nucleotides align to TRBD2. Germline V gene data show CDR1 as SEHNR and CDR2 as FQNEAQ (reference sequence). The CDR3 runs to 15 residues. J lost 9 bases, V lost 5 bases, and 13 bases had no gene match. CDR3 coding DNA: TGTGCCAGCAGCCCAACCGGGACTAGCGTCCCAGGGCAGTACTTC. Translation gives CASSPTGTSVPGQYF.

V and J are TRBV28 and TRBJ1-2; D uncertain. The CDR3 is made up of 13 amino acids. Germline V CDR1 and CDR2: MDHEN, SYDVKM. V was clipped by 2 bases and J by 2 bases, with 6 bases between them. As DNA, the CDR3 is TGTGCCAGCAGTTTAAACCTAAACTATGGCTACACCTTC. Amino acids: CASSLNLNYGYTF.

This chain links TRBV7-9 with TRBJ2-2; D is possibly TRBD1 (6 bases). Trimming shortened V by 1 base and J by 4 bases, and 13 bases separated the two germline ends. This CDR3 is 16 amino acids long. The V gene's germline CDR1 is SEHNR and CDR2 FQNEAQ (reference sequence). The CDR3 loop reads CASSLVGQGITGELFF. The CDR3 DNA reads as TGTGCCAGCAGCTTAGTCGGGCAGGGGATCACCGGGGAGCTGTTTTTT.

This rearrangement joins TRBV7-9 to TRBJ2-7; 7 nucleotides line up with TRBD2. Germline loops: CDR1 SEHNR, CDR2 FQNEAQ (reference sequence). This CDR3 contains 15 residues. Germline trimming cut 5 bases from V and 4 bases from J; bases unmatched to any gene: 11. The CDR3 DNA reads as TGTGCCAGCAGCCTAAGCGGGACTTCTTCGTACGAGCAGTACTTC. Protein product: CASSLSGTSSYEQYF.

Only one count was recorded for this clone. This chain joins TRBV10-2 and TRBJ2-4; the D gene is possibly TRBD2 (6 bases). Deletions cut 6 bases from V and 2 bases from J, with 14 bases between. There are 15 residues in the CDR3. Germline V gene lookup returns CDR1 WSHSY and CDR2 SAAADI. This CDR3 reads CASSGDSGPKNIQYF. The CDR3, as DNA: TGCGCCAGCAGCGGGGACTCCGGACCCAAAAACATTCAGTACTTC.

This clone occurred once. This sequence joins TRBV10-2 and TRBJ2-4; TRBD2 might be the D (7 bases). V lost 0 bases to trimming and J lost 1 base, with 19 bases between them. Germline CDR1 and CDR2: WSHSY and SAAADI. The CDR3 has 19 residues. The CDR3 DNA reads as TGCGCCAGCAGTGAGTCGAGGGGGGAGGGCCATGCGGCCAAAAACATTCAGTACTTC. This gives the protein CASSESRGEGHAAKNIQYF.

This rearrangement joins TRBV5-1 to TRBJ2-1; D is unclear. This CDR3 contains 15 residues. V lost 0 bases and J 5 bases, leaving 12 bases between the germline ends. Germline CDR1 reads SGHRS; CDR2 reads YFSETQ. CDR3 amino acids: CASSLAEVAHNEQFF. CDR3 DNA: TGCGCCAGCAGCTTGGCCGAGGTAGCTCACAATGAGCAGTTCTTC.

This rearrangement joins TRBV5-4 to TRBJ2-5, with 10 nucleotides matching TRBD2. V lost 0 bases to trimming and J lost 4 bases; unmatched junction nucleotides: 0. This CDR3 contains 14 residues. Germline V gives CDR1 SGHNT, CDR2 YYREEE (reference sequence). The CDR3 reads CASSLGLAGETQYF. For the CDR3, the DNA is TGTGCCAGCAGCTTGGGACTAGCGGGAGAGACCCAGTACTTC.

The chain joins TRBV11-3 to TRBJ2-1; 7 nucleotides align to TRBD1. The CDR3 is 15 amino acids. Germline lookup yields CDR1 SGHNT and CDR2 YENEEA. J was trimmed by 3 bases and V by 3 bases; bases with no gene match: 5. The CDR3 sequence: CASSLGDSYYNEQFF. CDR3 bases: TGTGCCAGCAGCTTGGGGGACAGCTACTACAATGAGCAGTTCTTC.

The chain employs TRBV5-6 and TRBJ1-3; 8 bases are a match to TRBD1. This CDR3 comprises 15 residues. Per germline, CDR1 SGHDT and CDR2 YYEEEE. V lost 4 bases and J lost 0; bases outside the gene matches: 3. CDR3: CASSPGTGSGNTIYF. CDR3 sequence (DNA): TGTGCCAGCAGCCCTGGGACAGGCTCTGGAAACACCATATATTTT.

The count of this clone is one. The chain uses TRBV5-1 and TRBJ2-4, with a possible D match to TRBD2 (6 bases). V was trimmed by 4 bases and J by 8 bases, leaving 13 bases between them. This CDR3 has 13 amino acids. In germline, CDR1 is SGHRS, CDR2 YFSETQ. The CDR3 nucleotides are TGCGCCAGCAGCCGGGGGACGGGAGACATTCAGTACTTC. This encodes CASSRGTGDIQYF.

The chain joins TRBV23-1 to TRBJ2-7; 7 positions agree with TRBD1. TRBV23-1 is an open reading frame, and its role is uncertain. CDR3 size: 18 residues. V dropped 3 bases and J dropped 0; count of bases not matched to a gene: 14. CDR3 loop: CASSHKTGIGPLSYEQYF. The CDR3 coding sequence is TGCGCCAGCAGTCACAAGACAGGGATTGGCCCCCTCTCCTACGAGCAGTACTTC.

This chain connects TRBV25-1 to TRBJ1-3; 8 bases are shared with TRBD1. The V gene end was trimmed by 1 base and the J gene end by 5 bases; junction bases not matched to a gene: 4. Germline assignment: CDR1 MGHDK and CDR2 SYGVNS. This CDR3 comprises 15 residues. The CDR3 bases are TGTGCCAGCAGTGAATCGGGGACAGGTAGAAACACCATATATTTT. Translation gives CASSESGTGRNTIYF.

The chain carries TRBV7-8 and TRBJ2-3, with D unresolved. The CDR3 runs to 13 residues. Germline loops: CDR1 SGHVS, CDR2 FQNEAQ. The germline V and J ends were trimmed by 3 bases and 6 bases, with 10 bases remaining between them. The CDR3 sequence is CASSLSTWDTQYF. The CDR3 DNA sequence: TGTGCCAGCAGCTTGTCCACTTGGGATACGCAGTATTTT.

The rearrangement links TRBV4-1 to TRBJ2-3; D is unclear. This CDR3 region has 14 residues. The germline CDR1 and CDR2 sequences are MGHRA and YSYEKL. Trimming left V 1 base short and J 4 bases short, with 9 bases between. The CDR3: CASSQATFADTQYF. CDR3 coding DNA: TGCGCCAGCAGCCAAGCGACTTTTGCAGATACGCAGTATTTT.